Listed here are 13 T cell receptor beta chains from one sample, sequenced in a study of beta chain features in type 1 diabetes. Expressed TCRB transcripts got sequenced, as all isolated RNA was reverse transcribed. Generated by immunoSEQ multiplex PCR, the TCRdb table keeps only in-frame clones and is missing some. The table lists 430,000 or so clones, about 10% of them singletons. The sample was naive CD4+ T cells from blood. The receptor set was obtained from a woman between 18 and 29 years old in good health.

This clone was seen a handful of times. The DNA for the CDR3 is TGTGCCAGCAGCAAAGGGGGAGGTGGCTACGAGCAGTACGTC. Protein: CASSKGGGGYEQYV. V usage is TRBV21-1 and J usage is TRBJ2-7; the tabulated D call, TRBD2, remains unverified against the DNA. TRBV21-1 is a recognized pseudogene. CDR3 length equals 14 residues.

This clone has a handful of counts. The rearrangement uses TRBV11-2 and TRBJ2-5; the D gene is possibly TRBD2 (5 bases). The V end was cut by 5 bases, the J end by 4 bases, with 11 bases between. This CDR3 comprises 13 residues. CDR1 SGHAT and CDR2 FQNNGV come from the germline V gene. CDR3 in amino acids: CASSLGLGETQYF. DNA of the CDR3: TGTGCCAGCAGCCTCGGACTGGGAGAGACCCAGTACTTC.

For this clone: Other nucleotide sequences from this sample produce the same CDR3. The CDR3, as DNA: TGTGCCAGCAGCTTTTCCGGAGAGACCCAGTACTTC. It specifies CASSFSGETQYF. The rearrangement joins TRBV7-2 to TRBJ2-5, with D unresolved. V lost 3 bases and J lost 4, with 6 bases in between. The CDR3 totals 12 residues. Germline CDR1 SGHTA, CDR2 FQGNSA.

This clone was counted between two and nine times. The chain carries TRBV14 and TRBJ2-4; D tentatively reads TRBD1 or TRBD2 (5 bases each). V was trimmed by 4 bases and J by 7 bases, leaving 11 bases between them. Germline CDR1 SGHDN, CDR2 FVKESK. The CDR3 sequence is 13 residues long. The CDR3 DNA follows: TGTGCCAGCAGCCGTTCCGGGACCAACATTCAGTACTTC. It codes for CASSRSGTNIQYF.

Details on this clone: The sample holds other DNA sequences that translate to the same CDR3. The V and J genes are TRBV9 and TRBJ2-5; possibly TRBD2 for D (5 bases). The CDR3 is 14 residues long. Germline lookup yields CDR1 SGDLS and CDR2 YYNGEE. V gave up 1 base and J gave up 1 base, with 8 bases separating them. CDR3 in amino acids: CASSVLAGQETQYF. CDR3 sequence (DNA): TGTGCCAGCAGCGTACTTGCGGGCCAAGAGACCCAGTACTTC.

To note about this clone: This CDR3 is also generated by other DNA sequences in the sample. The J gene is TRBJ1-1, the V gene TRBV5-1; D unresolved. CDR1 and CDR2 (germline): SGHRS, YFSETQ. CDR3 length equals 13 residues. V shed 0 bases and J shed 0 bases, with 3 bases lying between them. The CDR3 nucleotides read TGCGCCAGCAGCTTGGTTATGAACACTGAAGCTTTCTTT. This codes for CASSLVMNTEAFF.

The chain combines TRBV6-5 with TRBJ2-7; TRBD1 matches at 11 bases. Trimming cost V 2 bases and J 2 bases; bases outside gene matches: 2. The CDR3 has 15 amino acids. The V gene's germline CDR1 is MNHEY and CDR2 SVGAGI. CDR3 sequence: CASSYLDRGPYEQYF. For the CDR3, the DNA is TGTGCCAGCAGTTACCTGGACAGGGGGCCCTACGAGCAGTACTTC.

This clone was detected only a few times. CDR3 protein: CASPGGWSYEQYV. The CDR3 DNA sequence: TGCGCCAGCCCCGGCGGGTGGTCCTACGAGCAGTACGTC. The J gene is TRBJ2-7, the V gene TRBV23-1, with D perhaps matching TRBD2 (5 bases). TRBV23-1 counts as an open reading frame of uncertain function. CDR3 size: 13 residues. The germline V and J ends were trimmed by 8 bases and 1 base, with 12 bases remaining between them.

This clone has just a few counts. The chain uses TRBV18 and TRBJ2-1; 13 nucleotides align to TRBD2. V lost 3 bases to trimming and J lost 10 bases; unmatched junction nucleotides: 6. Germline values: CDR1 KGHSH, CDR2 LQKENI. The CDR3 contains 15 residues. The CDR3 spells CASSPRLAGGGEQFF. The CDR3 DNA reads as TGTGCCAGCTCACCTAGACTAGCGGGAGGAGGAGAGCAGTTCTTC.

This clone was recorded a few times. The chain carries TRBV18 and TRBJ2-2, with D uncertain. The CDR3 is made up of 13 amino acids. Trimming shortened V by 2 bases and J by 10 bases, and 11 bases separated the two germline ends. Germline V gene lookup returns CDR1 KGHSH and CDR2 LQKENI. The CDR3 nucleotides are TGTGCCAGCTCACCAGAGAGCCCAAAGGAGCTGTTTTTT. Translation: CASSPESPKELFF.

This chain's CDR3 is CASRGPTNEKLFF. The CDR3 nucleotides read TGTGCCAGCAGGGGTCCAACTAATGAAAAACTGTTTTTT. This chain uses TRBV6-6 with TRBJ1-4; no clear D. Germline V gene data show CDR1 as MNHNY and CDR2 as SVGAGI (reference sequence). The CDR3 runs 13 residues. Trimming shortened V by 6 bases and J by 0 bases, and 5 bases separated the two germline ends.

V is TRBV12-5 and J is TRBJ2-2; D gene uncertain. This CDR3 comprises 13 residues. V lost 7 bases to trimming and J lost 6 bases, with 12 bases between them. Germline V gene lookup returns CDR1 LGHNT and CDR2 FRNRAP. The CDR3 DNA reads TGTGCTAGTGCCCTACGGGTTCCCGGGGAGCTGTTTTTT. Translation gives CASALRVPGELFF.

A remark on this clone: This specimen includes other DNA sequences encoding the same CDR3. The rearrangement joins TRBV30 to TRBJ1-5; 9 positions match TRBD1. Per germline, CDR1 GTSNPN and CDR2 SVGIG (reference sequence). V was pared by 3 bases and J by 6 bases, with 3 bases of the junction left unmatched. This CDR3 comprises 13 residues. Here the CDR3 reads CAWRTGGSQPQHF. The CDR3 DNA reads TGTGCCTGGAGGACAGGGGGAAGTCAGCCCCAGCATTTT.